This passage covers 2 T cell receptor beta chains from one sample sequenced in a study of monozygotic twins with inflammatory bowel disease. Each CDR3 protein gets one entry in TCRdb, which reprocessed the 5' RACE reads and gives no DNA. The table for this sample gives approximately 380,000 distinct CDR3 sequences. Material: blood. These receptors were collected from a human donor with ulcerative colitis or Crohn's disease, or a healthy co-twin of an affected twin (not recorded which).

CDR3 sequence reads: CASSQDPVTTVPQYF. The chain carries TRBV4-1 and TRBJ2-3; TCRdb lists TRBD1, though no DNA is available to test this call. The germline gives CDR1 MGHRA, CDR2 YSYEKL. This CDR3 contains 15 residues.

The rearrangement joins TRBV5-4 to TRBJ2-3. CDR1 and CDR2 (germline): SGHNT, YYREEE (reference sequence). This CDR3 spans 15 amino acids. This chain's CDR3 is CASSSGGVTTDTQYF.